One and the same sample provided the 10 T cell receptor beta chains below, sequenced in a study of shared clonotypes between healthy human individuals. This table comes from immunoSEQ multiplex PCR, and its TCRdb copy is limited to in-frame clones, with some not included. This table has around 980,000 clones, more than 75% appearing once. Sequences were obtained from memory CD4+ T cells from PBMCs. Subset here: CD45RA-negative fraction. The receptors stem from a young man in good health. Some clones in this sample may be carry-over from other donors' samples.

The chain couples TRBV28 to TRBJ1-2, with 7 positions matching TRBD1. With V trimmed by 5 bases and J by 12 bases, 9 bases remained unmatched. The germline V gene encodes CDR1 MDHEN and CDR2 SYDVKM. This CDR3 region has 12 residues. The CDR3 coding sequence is TGTGCCAGCAGTCTACAGGGGAGGGGGGACACCTTC. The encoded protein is CASSLQGRGDTF.

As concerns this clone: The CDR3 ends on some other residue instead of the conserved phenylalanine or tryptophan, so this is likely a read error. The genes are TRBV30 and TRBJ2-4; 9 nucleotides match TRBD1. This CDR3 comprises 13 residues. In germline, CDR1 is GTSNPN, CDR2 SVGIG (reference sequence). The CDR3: CAWSVQGANIQYL. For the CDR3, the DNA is TGCGCCTGGAGCGTACAGGGGGCGAACATTCAGTACCTC.

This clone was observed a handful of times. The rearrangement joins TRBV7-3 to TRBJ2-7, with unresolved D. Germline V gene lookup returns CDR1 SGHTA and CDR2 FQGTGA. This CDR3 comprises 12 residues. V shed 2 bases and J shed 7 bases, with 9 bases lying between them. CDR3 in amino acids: CASSLYYQEQYF. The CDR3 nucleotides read TGTGCCAGCAGCTTATACTACCAGGAGCAGTACTTC.

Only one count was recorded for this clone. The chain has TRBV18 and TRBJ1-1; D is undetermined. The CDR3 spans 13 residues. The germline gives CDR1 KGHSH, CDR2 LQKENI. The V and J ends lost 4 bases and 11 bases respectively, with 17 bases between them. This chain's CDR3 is CASSRNDGGPAFF. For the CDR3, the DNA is TGTGCCAGCTCACGAAACGACGGCGGCCCGGCTTTCTTT.

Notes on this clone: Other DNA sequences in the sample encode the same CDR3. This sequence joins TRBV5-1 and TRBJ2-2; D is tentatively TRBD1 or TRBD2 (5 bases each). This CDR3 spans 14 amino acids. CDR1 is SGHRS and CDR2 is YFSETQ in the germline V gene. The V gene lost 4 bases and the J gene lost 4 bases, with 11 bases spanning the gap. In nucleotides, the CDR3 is TGCGCCAGCAGCCCGGGGCAGAGCACCGGGGAGCTGTTTTTT. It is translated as CASSPGQSTGELFF.

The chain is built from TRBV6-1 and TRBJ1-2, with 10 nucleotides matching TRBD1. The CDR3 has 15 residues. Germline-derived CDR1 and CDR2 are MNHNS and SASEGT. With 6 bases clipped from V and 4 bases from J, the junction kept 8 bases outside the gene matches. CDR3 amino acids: CASSRQGARSYGYTF. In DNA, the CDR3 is TGTGCCAGCAGCCGACAGGGGGCGCGGAGCTATGGCTACACCTTC.

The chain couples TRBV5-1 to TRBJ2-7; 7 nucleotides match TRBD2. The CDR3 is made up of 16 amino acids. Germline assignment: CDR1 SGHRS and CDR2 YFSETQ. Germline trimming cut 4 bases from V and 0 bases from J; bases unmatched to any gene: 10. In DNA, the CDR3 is TGCGCCAGCAGCATCGCTAGCGGAGGACGCTCCTACGAGCAGTACTTC. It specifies CASSIASGGRSYEQYF.

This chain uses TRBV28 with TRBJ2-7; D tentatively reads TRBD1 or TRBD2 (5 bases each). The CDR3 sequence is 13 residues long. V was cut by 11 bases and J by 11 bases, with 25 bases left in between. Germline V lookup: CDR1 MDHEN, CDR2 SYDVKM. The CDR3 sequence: CACWEAGTEREYF. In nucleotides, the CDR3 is TGTGCCTGCTGGGAAGCTGGGACCGAGAGGGAGTACTTC.

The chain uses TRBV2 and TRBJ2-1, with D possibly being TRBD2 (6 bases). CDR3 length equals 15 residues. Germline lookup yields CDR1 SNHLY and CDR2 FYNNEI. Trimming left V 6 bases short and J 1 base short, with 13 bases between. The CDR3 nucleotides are TGTGCCAGCAGGTCCGGGAGTGGGTCCTACAATGAGCAGTTCTTC. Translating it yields CASRSGSGSYNEQFF. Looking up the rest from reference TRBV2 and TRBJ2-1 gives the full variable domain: EPEVTQTPSHQVTQMGQEVILRCVPISNHLYFYWYRQILGQKVEFLVSFYNNEISEKSEIFDDQFSVERPDGSNFTLKIRSTKLEDSAMYFCASRSGSGSYNEQFFGPGTRLTVL.

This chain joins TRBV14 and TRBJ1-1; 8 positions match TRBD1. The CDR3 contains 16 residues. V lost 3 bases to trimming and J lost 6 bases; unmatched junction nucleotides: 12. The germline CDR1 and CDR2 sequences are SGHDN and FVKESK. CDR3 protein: CASSHLHRGIKAEAFF. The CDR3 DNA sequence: TGTGCCAGCAGCCACTTACACAGGGGGATTAAGGCTGAAGCTTTCTTT.